The present T cell receptor beta chain was sequenced within a study of cytomegalovirus exposure and HLA in healthy donors. Study-level findings and limits: A later analysis reportedly found fewer N-insertions in an Asian-associated ancestry cluster than the approximately 670-donor mean. A prior analysis recorded that most TCR beta V segments were productive about 90% or about 30% of the time. Across HLA loci, a later analysis found differing TCR association rates, with DRB1 most and HLA-C fewest. Association of approximately 16,000 TCR beta sequences with HLA alleles was found at 0.05 false discovery rate in a later analysis.

This PCR relied on a set of 60 Vbeta primers and 13 Jbeta primers. Profiling relied on immunoSEQ multiplex PCR, and the TCRdb table lists in-frame clones only, not all of them. The sample has about 88,000 clones; roughly three quarters are singletons. With 4 bases clipped from V and 0 bases from J, the junction kept 5 bases outside the gene matches. CDR3 size: 14 residues. Germline CDR1 GTSNPN, CDR2 SVGIG (reference sequence). This clone was seen a single time. Its antigen is unknown. The clonotype originates from a woman aged 40-49 years in good health and CMV-seronegative. The specimen sequenced was PBMCs. The chain is built from TRBV30 and TRBJ1-1; 7 positions agree with TRBD1. CDR3 sequence: CAWTRDSMNTEAFF. The CDR3 DNA reads TGTGCCTGGACCAGGGACAGCATGAACACTGAAGCTTTCTTT. Looking up the rest from reference TRBV30 and TRBJ1-1 gives the full variable domain: SQTIHQWPATLVQPVGSPLSLECTVEGTSNPNLYWYRQAAGRGLQLLFYSVGIGQISSEVPQNLSASRPQDRQFILSSKKLLLSDSGFYLCAWTRDSMNTEAFFGQGTRLTVV.